This entry lists 30 T cell receptor beta chains sequenced from one sample in a study of Ad26.COV2.S vaccination and SARS-CoV-2 variants. Indicated treatment: 15 to 20 received Ad26.COV2.S at low or high dose, single or two shots; about 5 received placebo; per-sample allocation not given. Specimens were obtained on day 63 following the first vaccine or placebo injection. Only in-frame clones appear in the TCRdb table, and some are missing; sequencing was by immunoSEQ multiplex PCR. Of 350,000 to 500,000 clones listed, 80% to 95% are singletons. Sequenced here: peripheral blood, sampled in a trial of Ad26.COV2.S vaccine versus placebo. These receptors were taken from a person between 18 and 65 years old who received the Ad26.COV2.S COVID-19 vaccine or a placebo.

The gene calls are TRBV3-1 (or the pseudogene TRBV3-2) and TRBJ2-5; no clear D. Trimming took 2 bases from V and 0 from J, leaving 7 bases between them. Germline loops: CDR1 LGHDT, CDR2 YNNKEL (reference sequence). CDR3 length equals 14 residues. CDR3 protein: CASSQRRNQETQYF. CDR3 nucleotide sequence: TGTGCCAGCAGCCAACGACGGAACCAAGAGACCCAGTACTTC.

This chain uses TRBV6-6 with TRBJ2-7; 9 positions agree with TRBD2. The CDR3 runs to 15 residues. V was pared by 6 bases and J by 2 bases, with 8 bases of the junction left unmatched. Germline values: CDR1 MNHNY, CDR2 SVGAGI (reference sequence). The CDR3 DNA reads as TGTGCCAGCAGCTTAGCTAGCGGGAAGACCTACGAGCAGTACTTC. Its translation is CASSLASGKTYEQYF.

The rearrangement links TRBV25-1 to TRBJ1-2; tentative D call: TRBD1 (5 bases). Germline CDR1 is MGHDK and CDR2 is SYGVNS. CDR3 length: 13 amino acids. Trimming removed 6 bases from V and 2 bases from J, with 10 bases in between. The CDR3 region is CASSHGANYGYTF. CDR3 sequence (DNA): TGTGCCAGCAGCCACGGGGCGAACTATGGCTACACCTTC.

The chain joins TRBV4-3 to TRBJ1-5; no clear D gene. The length of the CDR3 is 15 residues. V dropped 2 bases and J dropped 7 bases, with 15 bases sitting between them. Looked up from germline, CDR1 is LGHNA and CDR2 is YSLEER. The CDR3 reads CASSQSRFGQQPQHF. DNA of the CDR3: TGCGCCAGCAGCCAATCCCGGTTCGGGCAGCAGCCCCAGCATTTT.

The chain links TRBV27 to TRBJ2-7; TRBD2 aligns across 8 bases. Germline trimming cut 4 bases from V and 12 bases from J; bases unmatched to any gene: 8. CDR3 length: 12 residues. Germline CDR1 reads MNHEY; CDR2 reads SMNVEV (reference sequence). This chain's CDR3 is CASSSRAGEAYF. The CDR3 DNA follows: TGTGCCAGCAGTTCCCGAGCGGGAGAGGCGTACTTC.

The chain couples TRBV14 to TRBJ2-7; 8 positions match TRBD1. The CDR3 has 15 residues. CDR1 is SGHDN and CDR2 is FVKESK in the germline V gene. The V segment lost 4 bases and the J segment 3 bases; nucleotides outside the gene matches: 8. CDR3 residues: CASSPPGTGFYEQYF. CDR3 nucleotides: TGTGCCAGCAGCCCCCCCGGGACAGGATTCTACGAGCAGTACTTC.

This chain joins TRBV19 and TRBJ2-3, with 7 positions matching TRBD1. The CDR3 totals 15 residues. V dropped 3 bases and J dropped 0; count of bases not matched to a gene: 3. Per germline, CDR1 LNHDA and CDR2 SQIVND (reference sequence). CDR3 sequence reads: CASSIGQVSTDTQYF. The CDR3 nucleotides read TGTGCCAGTAGTATCGGACAGGTCAGCACAGATACGCAGTATTTT.

The chain recombines TRBV7-2 with TRBJ2-2, with 12 bases fitting TRBD2. Germline CDR1 is SGHTA and CDR2 is FQGNSA. The CDR3 contains 17 residues. V shed 1 base, J shed 5 bases, and the junction held 5 bases outside the gene matches. CDR3 in DNA: TGTGCCAGCAGCTTAGGGCCTAGCGGGAGGGGAACCGGGGAGCTGTTTTTT. As protein: CASSLGPSGRGTGELFF.

V usage is TRBV4-2 and J usage is TRBJ2-7; TRBD2 matches 7 bases. Germline trimming cut 2 bases from V and 0 bases from J; bases unmatched to any gene: 1. This CDR3 contains 14 residues. Germline-derived CDR1 and CDR2 are LGHNA and YNFKEQ. The CDR3 here is CASSQSGGSYEQYF. CDR3 nucleotide sequence: TGTGCCAGCAGCCAATCGGGGGGCTCCTACGAGCAGTACTTC.

The V call is TRBV30, the J call TRBJ2-7, with D perhaps matching TRBD1 or TRBD2 (6 bases each). V was shortened by 0 bases and J by 4 bases, with 13 bases between the two germline ends. This CDR3 contains 14 residues. In germline, CDR1 is GTSNPN, CDR2 SVGIG (reference sequence). The CDR3 DNA sequence: TGTGCCTGGAGTGTAGGGGGGCCGGGGTACGAGCAGTACTTC. It translates to CAWSVGGPGYEQYF.

This chain uses TRBV11-2 with TRBJ2-1; D ambiguous. CDR1 and CDR2 (germline): SGHAT, FQNNGV. The CDR3 is 15 residues long. V was cut by 1 base and J by 2 bases, with 9 bases left in between. This CDR3 reads CASSLGPATYNEQFF. Here the CDR3 DNA reads TGTGCCAGCAGCTTAGGTCCTGCAACCTACAATGAGCAGTTCTTC.

The V call is TRBV28, the J call TRBJ2-1; 9 nucleotides agree with TRBD2. CDR1 and CDR2 (germline): MDHEN, SYDVKM. The J segment lost 5 bases and the V segment lost 5 bases, leaving 10 bases of the junction unmatched. CDR3 length: 16 residues. The CDR3 region has the DNA TGTGCCAGCAGTCCCCCGACTAGCGGAGTCGACAATGAGCAGTTCTTC. Translating gives CASSPPTSGVDNEQFF.

The chain uses TRBV5-5 and TRBJ2-1; D not certain. CDR1 and CDR2 from the germline V gene are SGHKS and YYEKEE (reference sequence). Trimming took off 0 bases at V and 7 bases at J, with 11 bases between the two ends. The CDR3 extends over 14 amino acids. CDR3 loop: CASSLGLDNNEQFF. The CDR3 region has the DNA TGTGCCAGCAGCTTGGGTCTAGATAATAATGAGCAGTTCTTC.

The rearrangement uses TRBV18 and TRBJ2-7; D remains unclear. V shed 3 bases and J shed 2 bases, with 11 bases lying between them. The CDR3 length is 14 residues. The V gene's germline CDR1 is KGHSH and CDR2 LQKENI. CDR3 coding DNA: TGTGCCAGCTCACCTGGCAGGCAAACCTACGAGCAGTACTTC. Its translation: CASSPGRQTYEQYF.

The V gene is TRBV24-1, the J gene TRBJ1-2, with 9 bases that match TRBD1. The germline gives CDR1 KGHDR, CDR2 SFDVKD. V shed 4 bases, J shed 4 bases, and the junction held 6 bases outside the gene matches. The CDR3 contains 15 residues. The CDR3 DNA reads as TGTGCCACCAGTGACCACACGGGACAGGGCTATGGCTACACCTTC. Translated: CATSDHTGQGYGYTF.

The V and J genes are TRBV10-3 and TRBJ1-5, with D uncertain. Germline V gene data show CDR1 as ENHRY and CDR2 as SYGVKD. Trimming stripped 4 bases from V and 4 bases from J, with 8 bases between. The length of the CDR3 is 13 residues. The CDR3 nucleotides read TGTGCCATCAGTGCTCAGGAAAATCAGCCCCAGCATTTT. It specifies CAISAQENQPQHF.

The chain is built from TRBV5-4 and TRBJ2-1; 7 nucleotides align to TRBD2. The ends lost 0 bases at V and 4 bases at J; junction bases unmatched: 4. Per germline, CDR1 SGHNT and CDR2 YYREEE (reference sequence). The CDR3 is made up of 15 amino acids. The CDR3 loop reads CASSLVVGGYNEQFF. The CDR3 bases are TGTGCCAGCAGCTTGGTAGTGGGAGGGTACAATGAGCAGTTCTTC.

A single count supports this clone. V gene TRBV19 combines with J gene TRBJ1-2; 12 positions match TRBD1. This CDR3 has 15 amino acids. The germline CDR1 and CDR2 sequences are LNHDA and SQIVND (reference sequence). With 5 bases clipped from V and 6 bases from J, the junction kept 7 bases outside the gene matches. The CDR3 loop reads CASSGRDRGLNGYTF. The CDR3 region has the DNA TGTGCCAGTAGTGGGCGGGACAGGGGGCTGAATGGCTACACCTTC.

This chain connects TRBV6-2 or TRBV6-3 to TRBJ2-2; TRBD2 might be the D (6 bases). Trimming shortened V by 2 bases and J by 5 bases, and 15 bases separated the two germline ends. The CDR3 runs 16 residues. CDR1 is MNHEY, CDR2 SVGEGT, per germline. CDR3 in DNA: TGTGCCAGCAGTTACCCCCCGGGACTTCGGACCGGGGAGCTGTTTTTT. Protein sequence: CASSYPPGLRTGELFF.

The rearrangement joins TRBV7-8 to TRBJ2-1; either TRBD1 or TRBD2 may fit D (5 bases each). V was pared by 4 bases and J by 0 bases, with 10 bases between. Germline V gene lookup returns CDR1 SGHVS and CDR2 FQNEAQ. The CDR3 is 15 residues long. CDR3 loop: CASSWDGSSYNEQFF. CDR3 in DNA: TGTGCCAGCAGCTGGGACGGAAGCTCCTACAATGAGCAGTTCTTC. Variable domain in full (rest from reference TRBV7-8 and TRBJ2-1): GAGVSQSPRYKVAKRGQDVALRCDPISGHVSLFWYQQALGQGPEFLTYFQNEAQLDKSGLPSDRFFAERPEGSVSTLKIQRTQQEDSAVYLCASSWDGSSYNEQFFGPGTRLTVL.

This rearrangement joins TRBV5-1 to TRBJ2-5; no clear D. The length of the CDR3 is 14 residues. V lost 8 bases, J lost 9 bases, and 23 bases lay in between. Looked up from germline, CDR1 is SGHRS and CDR2 is YFSETQ. DNA for the CDR3: TGCGCCAGTACTGGCAATCCCTCAGAGGAGTCCCAGTACTTC. This sequence encodes CASTGNPSEESQYF.

This chain joins TRBV19 and TRBJ1-4; D is possibly TRBD1 (6 bases). Trimming shortened V by 11 bases and J by 3 bases, and 13 bases separated the two germline ends. This CDR3 is built from 13 residues. Germline V gene lookup returns CDR1 LNHDA and CDR2 SQIVND (reference sequence). For the CDR3, the DNA is TGTGCCGCCAGACAGGTACCTAATGAAAAACTGTTTTTT. It translates to CAARQVPNEKLFF.

This sequence joins TRBV9 and TRBJ2-5; D is undetermined. From germline, CDR1 is SGDLS and CDR2 YYNGEE. V lost 2 bases to trimming and J lost 2 bases, with 7 bases between them. The CDR3 runs 13 residues. This CDR3 reads CASSVSQQETQYF. The CDR3 region has the DNA TGTGCCAGCAGCGTTTCGCAGCAAGAGACCCAGTACTTC.

The chain uses TRBV6-2 or TRBV6-3 and TRBJ2-4; TRBD2 matches at 11 bases. The germline V gene encodes CDR1 MNHEY and CDR2 SVGEGT. After removal of 5 bases from V and 6 bases from J, the junction contained 12 bases not matched to a gene. The length of the CDR3 is 17 residues. In nucleotides, the CDR3 is TGTGCCAGCAGTAAACCTGGACTAGCGGGCTCTGCAAACATTCAGTACTTC. It codes for CASSKPGLAGSANIQYF.

The chain uses TRBV10-3 and TRBJ2-3; 8 bases are a match to TRBD1. V shed 10 bases, J shed 3 bases, and the junction held 21 bases outside the gene matches. Germline V lookup: CDR1 ENHRY, CDR2 SYGVKD. This CDR3 contains 18 residues. The CDR3 nucleotides are TGTGCCACCCGCCCGAGAGACAGGGGCCCCGATAGGACAGATACGCAGTATTTT. This encodes CATRPRDRGPDRTDTQYF.

This clone was counted once. This chain connects TRBV6-5 to TRBJ1-3; a weak D match, TRBD1 (5 bases). This CDR3 spans 13 amino acids. V lost 5 bases, J lost 8 bases, and 13 bases lay in between. CDR1 and CDR2 (germline): MNHEY, SVGAGI. CDR3 protein: CASSQGFRHTIYF. The CDR3 DNA reads TGTGCCAGCAGTCAGGGATTTAGGCACACCATATATTTT.

V gene TRBV5-4 combines with J gene TRBJ2-1; 8 nucleotides agree with TRBD2. The CDR3 contains 15 residues. V lost 0 bases, J lost 4 bases, and 3 bases stayed unmatched. CDR1 SGHNT and CDR2 YYREEE come from the germline V gene (reference sequence). The CDR3 reads CASSLAGGTYNEQFF. The CDR3 DNA sequence: TGTGCCAGCAGCTTGGCGGGAGGGACTTACAATGAGCAGTTCTTC.

V and J are TRBV5-5 and TRBJ2-5, with 9 positions matching TRBD2. The CDR3 covers 15 residues. Germline loops: CDR1 SGHKS, CDR2 YYEKEE (reference sequence). The junction had 5 bases not matched to a gene; V was cut back by 2 bases and J by 3 bases. The CDR3 DNA sequence: TGTGCCAGCAGCTTTAGACTAGCGGAGGAAGAGACCCAGTACTTC. Protein sequence: CASSFRLAEEETQYF.

The V and J genes are TRBV18 and TRBJ2-2; TRBD1 aligns across 9 bases. This CDR3 has 14 residues. V was clipped by 6 bases and J by 8 bases; unmatched bases: 7. Per germline, CDR1 KGHSH and CDR2 LQKENI. CDR3 protein: CASSTGQGSGELFF. Written as DNA, the CDR3 is TGTGCCAGCTCGACGGGACAGGGCTCAGGGGAGCTGTTTTTT.

This sequence joins TRBV2 and TRBJ1-6, with 8 nucleotides matching TRBD1. The germline gives CDR1 SNHLY, CDR2 FYNNEI. Trimming took 7 bases from V and 4 from J; bases not matched to a gene: 6. The CDR3 runs to 15 residues. The DNA for the CDR3 is TGTGCCAGCAACACAAGACAGGGGTATAATTCACCCCTCCACTTT. Translation gives CASNTRQGYNSPLHF.